The 25 T cell receptor beta chains given below trace back to one sample, sequenced in a study of T cell repertoires in cytomegalovirus infection. TCRdb fed the reads into MiXCR, producing one record per CDR3 protein. In the table there are approximately 400,000 distinct CDR3 sequences, 31% of which are singletons. The specimen was PBMCs. The receptors derive from a human donor in good health (CMV status not recorded). Some clones in this sample may be carry-over from other donors' samples.

Regarding this clonotype: One junction end disagrees with the germline gene, perhaps due to a read error. The CDR3 sequence: CANSPLDARSPLHF. As DNA, the CDR3 is TGTGCCAACAGCCCTCTTGACGCAAGGTCACCCCTCCACTTT. This sequence joins TRBV7-9 and TRBJ1-6, with D unresolved. Germline lookup yields CDR1 SEHNR and CDR2 FQNEAQ (reference sequence). There are 14 residues in the CDR3.

Turning to this clonotype: This may arise from a read error, as a much more abundant clone is one base away. This chain links TRBV28 with TRBJ1-1; D not resolved. The germline V and J ends were trimmed by 4 bases and 1 base, with 13 bases remaining between them. There are 15 residues in the CDR3. Germline values: CDR1 MDHEN, CDR2 SYDVKM. Written as DNA, the CDR3 is TGTGCCAGCAGTTACAAGGGCGGGCGGAACACTGAAGCTTTCTTT. This encodes CASSYKGGRNTEAFF.

This clonotype was counted only a few times. The chain is built from TRBV7-2 and TRBJ2-7; TRBD2 aligns across 10 bases. V was clipped by 4 bases and J by 7 bases; unmatched bases: 7. Germline V gene data show CDR1 as SGHTA and CDR2 as FQGNSA. This CDR3 is 14 amino acids long. The DNA of the CDR3 is TGTGCCAGCAGCTACCGAATAGCGGGGGGAGAGCAGTACTTC. Its protein product is CASSYRIAGGEQYF.

The rearrangement links TRBV9 to TRBJ1-2; D gene unclear. Trimming took 1 base from V and 2 from J, leaving 12 bases between them. The germline V gene encodes CDR1 SGDLS and CDR2 YYNGEE. The CDR3 totals 15 residues. The CDR3 coding sequence is TGTGCCAGCAGCGTAAATGGCGGCAACAACTATGGCTACACCTTC. Translation gives CASSVNGGNNYGYTF.

V is TRBV11-2 and J is TRBJ1-2, with D perhaps TRBD1 (5 bases). Per the germline V gene, CDR1 is SGHAT and CDR2 is FQNNGV. This CDR3 is 14 amino acids long. Trimming removed 6 bases at V and 4 bases at J, with 15 bases between. CDR3 in amino acids: CASSYSGVFYGYTF. The CDR3 region has the DNA TGTGCCAGCAGTTACTCGGGGGTATTCTATGGCTACACCTTC.

The chain joins TRBV7-9 to TRBJ2-6, with D possibly TRBD1 on 5 matching bases. CDR1 is SEHNR and CDR2 is FQNEAQ in the germline V gene (reference sequence). The CDR3 has 14 amino acids. V shed 1 base and J shed 12 bases, with 13 bases lying between them. CDR3 loop: CASSLGWGQGVLTF. In DNA form, the CDR3 reads TGTGCCAGCAGCTTAGGCTGGGGCCAAGGCGTCCTGACTTTC.

The chain carries TRBV20-1 and TRBJ2-4; 7 bases are a match to TRBD1. The CDR3 has 13 residues. V was pared by 5 bases and J by 7 bases, with 8 bases of the junction left unmatched. Germline CDR1 reads DFQATT; CDR2 reads SNEGSKA (reference sequence). The CDR3 DNA reads TGCAGTGCTTTTAAAGGGGGCCGGAACATTCAGTACTTC. Its translation: CSAFKGGRNIQYF.

This clonotype has more than one count but fewer than ten. The J gene is TRBJ2-7, the V gene TRBV6-1, with D maybe TRBD1 (6 bases). The CDR3 covers 15 residues. Germline CDR1 reads MNHNS; CDR2 reads SASEGT. V lost 6 bases and J 2 bases, leaving 17 bases between the germline ends. CDR3 DNA sequence: TGTGCCAGCAGCAACCGACAGGCCCTGACCTACGAGCAGTACTTC. Amino acid sequence: CASSNRQALTYEQYF.

On this clonotype itself: An end of the junction differs from the germline gene, which may be a read error. This sequence joins TRBV11-2 and TRBJ2-7; TRBD1 aligns across 7 bases. The germline V gene has CDR1 SGHAT and CDR2 FQNNGV. The CDR3 totals 14 residues. The CDR3 here is CASSNRDSLYEHYF. CDR3 nucleotide sequence: TGTGCCAGCAGCAACCGGGACAGTCTCTACGAGCACTACTTC.

This clonotype appeared a few times. The chain uses TRBV7-2 and TRBJ2-7, with D possibly TRBD1 on 6 matching bases. Germline V lookup: CDR1 SGHTA, CDR2 FQGNSA. The length of the CDR3 is 14 residues. Trimming pared 5 bases from V and 3 bases from J, leaving 14 bases between. As DNA, the CDR3 is TGTGCCAGCAGCCCGAACAGGGTAAACTACGAGCAGTACTTC. It specifies CASSPNRVNYEQYF.

The sample holds many counts of this clonotype. The chain has TRBV7-6 and TRBJ2-1, with TRBD2 matching over 8 bases. The CDR3 loop spans 16 amino acids. Germline V CDR1 and CDR2: SGHVS, FNYEAQ. J was trimmed by 4 bases and V by 5 bases; bases with no gene match: 10. The CDR3 bases are TGTGCCAGCAGCCCCACGGGGGGGGTAGGATACAATGAGCAGTTCTTC. Translated, it gives CASSPTGGVGYNEQFF.

The gene calls are TRBV20-1 and TRBJ2-1, with D tentatively TRBD2 (6 bases). Per germline, CDR1 DFQATT and CDR2 SNEGSKA (reference sequence). V lost 6 bases and J lost 1, with 13 bases in between. The CDR3 loop spans 14 amino acids. CDR3 region: CSARAGLSYNEQFF. DNA for the CDR3: TGCAGTGCCCGGGCGGGGCTTTCCTACAATGAGCAGTTCTTC.

This clonotype came up once. A read error may produce the germline difference seen at one junction end. V gene TRBV7-2 combines with J gene TRBJ2-3; 12 bases are a match to TRBD2. In germline, CDR1 is SGHTA, CDR2 FQGNSA. This CDR3 spans 15 amino acids. The DNA of the CDR3 is TGTGTCAGCAGCCCTCTAGCGGGGGGGCCAGATAAGCAGTATTTT. This encodes CVSSPLAGGPDKQYF.

Points on this clonotype: Here the CDR3 omits its conserved ending phenylalanine or tryptophan, so a read error is the likely source. The CDR3 loop is CASSLDDRREAKNIQYL. In DNA, the CDR3 is TGTGCCAGCAGCTTAGACGACAGGCGGGAAGCCAAAAACATTCAGTACTTA. The V gene is TRBV11-2, the J gene TRBJ2-4, with D perhaps TRBD1 or TRBD2 (6 bases each). Germline values: CDR1 SGHAT, CDR2 FQNNGV. This CDR3 contains 17 residues. V dropped 0 bases and J dropped 0 bases, with 12 bases sitting between them.

The CDR3 spells CASRTNTRTGENIQYF. The CDR3 DNA sequence: TGTGCCAGTAGAACTAACACCAGGACAGGGGAAAACATTCAGTACTTC. The genes are TRBV19 and TRBJ2-4, with 9 bases identical to TRBD1. From germline, CDR1 is LNHDA and CDR2 SQIVND (reference sequence). The CDR3 is 16 residues long. J was trimmed by 5 bases and V by 6 bases; bases with no gene match: 11.

This chain links TRBV28 with TRBJ2-7, with D perhaps matching TRBD1 or TRBD2 (5 bases each). From germline, CDR1 is MDHEN and CDR2 SYDVKM. V was cut by 2 bases and J by 3 bases, with 14 bases left in between. The CDR3 contains 15 residues. Here the CDR3 DNA reads TGTGCCAGCAGTTTAAGGGACCGACTGGTCTACGAGCAGTACTTC. Translation: CASSLRDRLVYEQYF.

This clonotype was picked up a small number of times. J is TRBJ2-3 and V is TRBV5-6; the D is unclear. V was clipped by 4 bases and J by 3 bases, with 12 bases between them. Germline CDR1 SGHDT, CDR2 YYEEEE. This CDR3 contains 14 residues. The CDR3 here is CASSPPQDTDTQYF. For the CDR3, the DNA is TGTGCCAGCAGCCCCCCCCAGGATACAGATACGCAGTATTTT.

This clonotype appeared a few times. The chain carries TRBV6-5 and TRBJ2-2, with D possibly being TRBD1 (7 bases). This CDR3 region has 14 residues. Looked up from germline, CDR1 is MNHEY and CDR2 is SVGAGI. V lost 5 bases, J lost 5 bases, and 12 bases lay in between. Written as DNA, the CDR3 is TGTGCCAGCAGTCTGACAGGGAGGACCGGGGAGCTGTTTTTT. It encodes CASSLTGRTGELFF.

This clonotype was detected only a few times. The rearrangement links TRBV7-9 to TRBJ2-5; no firm D call. This CDR3 is built from 14 residues. The V end was cut by 4 bases, the J end by 2 bases, with 11 bases between. Germline V gene sequence: CDR1 SEHNR, CDR2 FQNEAQ (reference sequence). CDR3 region: CASSSGRVQETQYF. CDR3 DNA: TGTGCCAGCAGCTCCGGACGGGTACAAGAGACCCAGTACTTC.

J is TRBJ2-5 and V is TRBV7-8, with D unresolved. Germline assignment: CDR1 SGHVS and CDR2 FQNEAQ. V dropped 0 bases and J dropped 5 bases, with 13 bases sitting between them. CDR3 size: 15 residues. The CDR3 DNA sequence: TGTGCCAGCAGCTTAGCGGGTACGAGCCGCGAGACCCAGTACTTC. This sequence encodes CASSLAGTSRETQYF.

The chain uses TRBV6-5 and TRBJ2-6; D may match TRBD1 or TRBD2 (7 bases each). This CDR3 comprises 18 residues. CDR1 is MNHEY and CDR2 is SVGAGI in the germline V gene. Trimming removed 5 bases at V and 4 bases at J, with 21 bases between. This CDR3 reads CASSRDRVGGSGANVLTF. CDR3 bases: TGTGCCAGCAGTCGCGACAGGGTTGGCGGGAGCGGGGCCAACGTCCTGACTTTC.

In its sample, this clonotype was seen once. The chain has TRBV7-9 and TRBJ2-3; D call uncertain. Between the trimmed V and J ends, which lost 3 bases and 6 bases, there was a span of 10 bases. This CDR3 has 13 amino acids. CDR1 and CDR2 (germline): SEHNR, FQNEAQ (reference sequence). The DNA for the CDR3 is TGTGCCAGCAGCTTCGGTTTAGGTGATACGCAGTATTTT. It encodes CASSFGLGDTQYF.

The rearrangement uses TRBV7-2 and TRBJ2-1, with 10 bases aligning to TRBD2. Germline trimming cut 1 base from V and 3 bases from J; bases unmatched to any gene: 18. The CDR3 spans 21 residues. The germline gives CDR1 SGHTA, CDR2 FQGNSA. The CDR3 nucleotides read TGTGCCAGCAGCTTAGGAGAAGGGGGCAAACTAGCGGGGATTAACTACAATGAGCAGTTCTTC. Translated: CASSLGEGGKLAGINYNEQFF.

This clonotype was observed a few times. This chain uses TRBV28 with TRBJ2-6, with TRBD1 matching 7 bases. The CDR3 has 17 residues. Germline CDR1 reads MDHEN; CDR2 reads SYDVKM. V was clipped by 7 bases and J by 0 bases; unmatched bases: 9. The CDR3 protein is CASTNLGTVSGANVLTF. The CDR3 coding sequence is TGTGCCAGCACGAATCTGGGGACAGTCTCTGGGGCCAACGTCCTGACTTTC.

This clonotype was detected ten times or more. The rearrangement joins TRBV7-2 to TRBJ2-5; D possibly corresponds to TRBD2 (6 bases). This CDR3 has 13 residues. Germline V CDR1 and CDR2: SGHTA, FQGNSA. Trimming shortened V by 3 bases and J by 5 bases, and 10 bases separated the two germline ends. The CDR3 sequence is CASSLGLLETQYF. Written as DNA, the CDR3 is TGTGCCAGCAGCTTGGGACTGTTGGAGACCCAGTACTTC.